This passage covers 28 T cell receptor beta chains from one sample sequenced in a study of T-cell memory formation after mild COVID-19. TCRdb re-analysed the 5' RACE reads in MiXCR, keeping a single row per CDR3 protein. Counted here are 580,000 or so distinct CDR3 sequences, 15% to 20% occurring once; the ten biggest clones make up about 7.4%. Sequences were obtained from PBMCs or a T cell subset sorted from them (not recorded which). Source of these receptors: an adult woman who had mild COVID-19 (a few samples of this study predate the infection). Cell type and time point are not known.

The V call is TRBV11-2, the J call TRBJ2-2, with TRBD1 matching over 8 bases. V trimming: 2 bases; J trimming: 7 bases; junction bases outside the gene matches: 3. The CDR3 covers 14 residues. Germline CDR1 reads SGHAT; CDR2 reads FQNNGV. CDR3 sequence: CASSLQGAGGELFF. The CDR3, as DNA: TGTGCCAGCAGCTTACAGGGGGCGGGCGGGGAGCTGTTTTTT. Complete variable domain (other parts from reference TRBV11-2 and TRBJ2-2): EAGVAQSPRYKIIEKRQSVAFWCNPISGHATLYWYQQILGQGPKLLIQFQNNGVVDDSQLPKDRFSAERLKGVDSTLKIQPAKLEDSAVYLCASSLQGAGGELFFGEGSRLTVL.

This chain links TRBV29-1 with TRBJ1-5; D may be TRBD1 (6 bases). Trimming took off 4 bases at V and 2 bases at J, with 12 bases between the two ends. Germline V gene lookup returns CDR1 SQVTM and CDR2 ANQGSEA. This CDR3 comprises 14 residues. DNA of the CDR3: TGCAGCGTTGGTTCCAGGGGAGGCAATCAGCCCCAGCATTTT. It translates to CSVGSRGGNQPQHF. The full variable domain, in which reference TRBV29-1 and TRBJ1-5 provide the parts outside the CDR3, is SAVISQKPSRDICQRGTSLTIQCQVDSQVTMMFWYRQQPGQSLTLIATANQGSEATYESGFVIDKFPISRPNLTFSTLTVSNMSPEDSSIYLCSVGSRGGNQPQHFGDGTRLSIL.

The chain is built from TRBV7-7 and TRBJ2-7; tentative D call: TRBD1 (5 bases). This CDR3 spans 13 amino acids. V was clipped by 1 base and J by 6 bases, with 10 bases between them. Germline assignment: CDR1 SSHAT and CDR2 FNYEAQ (reference sequence). The CDR3 loop is CASSLGFRAEQYF. The CDR3, as DNA: TGTGCCAGCAGCTTAGGTTTCAGGGCCGAGCAGTACTTC.

The V and J genes are TRBV5-6 and TRBJ1-2, with D tentatively TRBD1 (6 bases). V was clipped by 1 base and J by 4 bases, with 17 bases between them. Germline-derived CDR1 and CDR2 are SGHDT and YYEEEE. This CDR3 has 16 residues. The CDR3 sequence: CASSLMNSGGSYGYTF. CDR3 DNA: TGTGCCAGCAGCTTGATGAATTCGGGGGGCAGCTATGGCTACACCTTC.

The chain uses TRBV5-6 and TRBJ2-7; D might be TRBD1 (6 bases). Germline V gives CDR1 SGHDT, CDR2 YYEEEE. CDR3 length: 15 amino acids. Trimming removed 4 bases from V and 0 bases from J, with 14 bases in between. CDR3 region: CASSHRTVSSYEQYF. CDR3 nucleotides: TGTGCCAGCAGCCACCGGACAGTAAGCTCCTACGAGCAGTACTTC.

There are a few counts of this clonotype. This chain joins TRBV24-1 and TRBJ2-3; a weak D match, TRBD2 (6 bases). Trimming took off 8 bases at V and 1 base at J, with 15 bases between the two ends. The CDR3 runs to 15 residues. Germline values: CDR1 KGHDR, CDR2 SFDVKD. The CDR3 bases are TGTGCCACCAAGGGAGGCCTAGAAGGCACAGATACGCAGTATTTT. This sequence encodes CATKGGLEGTDTQYF.

This sequence joins TRBV29-1 and TRBJ1-1; no clear D. CDR1 SQVTM and CDR2 ANQGSEA come from the germline V gene. The CDR3 spans 11 residues. The germline V and J ends were trimmed by 3 bases and 5 bases, with 7 bases remaining between them. The CDR3 loop is CSVESQTEAFF. The CDR3 DNA is TGCAGCGTTGAGTCTCAGACTGAAGCTTTCTTT.

In this sample, this clonotype turned up a few times. The DNA of the CDR3 is TGTGCCAGTAGTATAGGCAGGGCGGGGGCCTACAATGAGCAGTTCTTC. Residues: CASSIGRAGAYNEQFF. V is TRBV19 and J is TRBJ2-1; the match to TRBD2 covers 7 bases. After removal of 1 base from V and 2 bases from J, the junction contained 5 bases not matched to a gene. The CDR3 runs 16 residues. The germline V gene has CDR1 LNHDA and CDR2 SQIVND (reference sequence).

The rearrangement uses TRBV7-8 and TRBJ1-1; 9 bases match TRBD1. Trimming cost V 5 bases and J 9 bases; bases outside gene matches: 4. The CDR3 consists of 12 residues. In germline, CDR1 is SGHVS, CDR2 FQNEAQ. The chain's CDR3 is CASSPGTGKAFF. CDR3 coding DNA: TGTGCCAGCAGCCCCGGGACAGGGAAAGCTTTCTTT.

This rearrangement joins TRBV12-3 or TRBV12-4 to TRBJ1-5; TRBD1 matches 8 bases. J was trimmed by 5 bases and V by 7 bases; bases with no gene match: 13. The CDR3 covers 16 residues. The CDR3 protein is CASNPEGGQGDQPQHF. The CDR3 DNA reads as TGTGCCAGCAATCCCGAGGGTGGACAGGGTGATCAGCCCCAGCATTTT.

The CDR3 is CASSQAWATGETQYF. The CDR3 DNA reads TGCGCCAGCAGCCAAGCGTGGGCCACGGGAGAGACCCAGTACTTC. J is TRBJ2-5 and V is TRBV4-1; no reliable D call. The CDR3 has 15 residues. The V gene lost 1 base and the J gene lost 4 bases, with 13 bases spanning the gap. Per germline, CDR1 MGHRA and CDR2 YSYEKL.

This clonotype has only a few counts. This chain links TRBV7-8 with TRBJ2-3, with TRBD2 matching 12 bases. Trimming took 5 bases from V and 3 from J; bases not matched to a gene: 15. The CDR3 loop spans 19 amino acids. Germline V gene data show CDR1 as SGHVS and CDR2 as FQNEAQ. CDR3: CASSPRETSGGWGTDTQYF. In DNA, the CDR3 is TGTGCCAGCAGCCCCCGAGAGACTAGCGGGGGATGGGGAACAGATACGCAGTATTTT.

In this sample, this clonotype turned up a few times. CDR3 DNA sequence: TGTGCCAGCAGCCCTATGGGAGTCTCTGGGGCCAACGTCCTGACTTTC. This translates into CASSPMGVSGANVLTF. The genes are TRBV6-6 and TRBJ2-6; a possible D gene is TRBD2 (5 bases). Trimming shortened V by 6 bases and J by 0 bases, and 12 bases separated the two germline ends. Germline CDR1 MNHNY, CDR2 SVGAGI (reference sequence). The CDR3 is 16 residues long.

The V gene is TRBV2, the J gene TRBJ2-1, with D hard to call. This CDR3 has 14 residues. Germline V gene lookup returns CDR1 SNHLY and CDR2 FYNNEI. V was clipped by 6 bases and J by 5 bases, with 14 bases between them. CDR3 protein: CASRPDPTHNEQFF. CDR3 DNA: TGTGCCAGCAGGCCGGACCCAACCCACAATGAGCAGTTCTTC.

This clonotype was counted only a few times. This rearrangement joins TRBV9 to TRBJ2-7; 10 bases match TRBD1. CDR3 length equals 13 residues. V gave up 3 bases and J gave up 7 bases; unmatched junction bases: 4. Germline CDR1 SGDLS, CDR2 YYNGEE. CDR3 coding DNA: TGTGCCAGCAGCGGACAGGGGGCGGGAGAGCAGTACTTC. It codes for CASSGQGAGEQYF.

This chain links TRBV6-5 with TRBJ2-3; D remains ambiguous. CDR1 is MNHEY, CDR2 SVGAGI, per germline. The germline V and J ends were trimmed by 1 base and 6 bases, with 8 bases remaining between them. There are 13 residues in the CDR3. The CDR3 sequence is CASSYLAQDTQYF. The CDR3 coding sequence is TGTGCCAGCAGTTACTTGGCCCAGGATACGCAGTATTTT.

V and J are TRBV4-1 and TRBJ1-3; 7 nucleotides match TRBD1. The V and J ends lost 4 bases and 1 base, in that order; junction bases with no gene match: 10. The germline V gene has CDR1 MGHRA and CDR2 YSYEKL. CDR3 length: 17 amino acids. Here the CDR3 reads CASSLLDRASSGNTIYF. CDR3 coding DNA: TGCGCCAGCAGCCTCCTCGACAGGGCCTCTTCTGGAAACACCATATATTTT.

The table lists this clonotype with a few counts. The rearrangement links TRBV6-1 to TRBJ1-5; maybe TRBD1 (5 bases). Germline loops: CDR1 MNHNS, CDR2 SASEGT. Trimming removed 0 bases at V and 7 bases at J, with 13 bases between. The CDR3 has 15 residues. The CDR3 DNA reads TGTGCCAGCAGTGAAGCCCGAGGGGCAGACCAGCCCCAGCATTTT. Its translation is CASSEARGADQPQHF.

In the case of this clonotype: A much larger clone sits a single nucleotide away, making a read error possible. The rearrangement uses TRBV3-1 and TRBJ1-1, with D possibly being TRBD1 (5 bases). The V end was cut by 6 bases, the J end by 1 base, with 9 bases between. The CDR3 spans 13 residues. Germline CDR1 LGHDT, CDR2 YNNKEL (reference sequence). CDR3 DNA: TGTGCCAGCAGGGGGACGGAGAACACTGAAGCTTTCTTT. Protein: CASRGTENTEAFF.

The sample holds a few counts of this clonotype. V and J are TRBV18 and TRBJ1-1, with unresolved D. This CDR3 contains 15 residues. V was cut by 1 base and J by 0 bases, with 9 bases left in between. In germline, CDR1 is KGHSH, CDR2 LQKENI. The CDR3 DNA reads as TGTGCCAGCTCACCACGCGGAGACCTGAACACTGAAGCTTTCTTT. As protein: CASSPRGDLNTEAFF.

This clonotype has just one count. CDR3 in amino acids: CASSQANRAYEQYF. The CDR3 bases are TGTGCCAGCAGCCAAGCCAACAGGGCCTACGAGCAGTACTTC. This sequence joins TRBV4-2 and TRBJ2-7, with D perhaps TRBD1 (6 bases). V dropped 1 base and J dropped 2 bases, with 9 bases sitting between them. The CDR3 totals 14 residues. Germline V CDR1 and CDR2: LGHNA, YNFKEQ.

This clonotype was counted a few times. This chain connects TRBV12-3 or TRBV12-4 to TRBJ2-4, with D maybe TRBD1 (5 bases). Between the trimmed V and J ends, which lost 5 bases and 2 bases, there was a span of 13 bases. The CDR3 runs 15 residues. CDR3 bases: TGTGCCAGCAGTGTCTTAACAGGATCCAAAAACATTCAGTACTTC. The encoded protein is CASSVLTGSKNIQYF.

This clonotype was seen more than once but under ten times. The chain joins TRBV20-1 to TRBJ2-3; D gene ambiguous. CDR1 is DFQATT, CDR2 SNEGSKA, per germline (reference sequence). CDR3 length: 14 residues. Trimming removed 4 bases at V and 5 bases at J, with 16 bases between. CDR3 nucleotides: TGCAGTGCTACCAGCCTGACCGGTGGAGATACGCAGTATTTT. As protein: CSATSLTGGDTQYF.

V gene TRBV9 combines with J gene TRBJ2-1, with TRBD2 matching 14 bases. Germline-derived CDR1 and CDR2 are SGDLS and YYNGEE. The V segment lost 4 bases and the J segment 4 bases; nucleotides outside the gene matches: 16. The CDR3 covers 20 residues. The CDR3 here is CASSSPGLAGAVTTYNEQFF. The DNA of the CDR3 is TGTGCCAGCAGCTCCCCGGGACTAGCGGGAGCGGTGACTACTTACAATGAGCAGTTCTTC.

V and J are TRBV7-9 and TRBJ2-7; possible D gene TRBD1, 5 bases. This CDR3 is 14 amino acids long. The V end lost 3 bases, the J end lost 0 bases, and 9 bases lay between the germline ends. Germline CDR1 and CDR2: SEHNR and FQNEAQ (reference sequence). CDR3 loop: CASSFDSNSYEQYF. In DNA form, the CDR3 reads TGTGCCAGCAGCTTTGACAGTAACTCCTACGAGCAGTACTTC.

This clonotype showed up many times. The V and J genes are TRBV7-2 and TRBJ2-3; the D is unclear. Trimming removed 1 base at V and 7 bases at J, with 9 bases between. Germline lookup yields CDR1 SGHTA and CDR2 FQGNSA. CDR3 length: 13 amino acids. CDR3 nucleotides: TGTGCCAGCAGCTTAGGGTCGATGAATACGCAGTATTTT. Amino acids: CASSLGSMNTQYF.

This clonotype was detected once. V and J are TRBV30 and TRBJ1-2; D might be TRBD1 (5 bases). This CDR3 spans 13 amino acids. Trimming stripped 3 bases from V and 3 bases from J, with 11 bases between. CDR1 is GTSNPN, CDR2 SVGIG, per germline (reference sequence). CDR3 in DNA: TGTGCCTGGAGAAAGACAGCCGACTATGGCTACACCTTC. Translation: CAWRKTADYGYTF.

In nucleotides, the CDR3 is TGCAGTGCGCAGACAGGGGCTGGAAACACCATATATTTT. This translates into CSAQTGAGNTIYF. The chain is built from TRBV20-1 and TRBJ1-3; 8 nucleotides match TRBD1. Germline V CDR1 and CDR2: DFQATT, SNEGSKA (reference sequence). This CDR3 region has 13 residues. The V gene end was trimmed by 6 bases and the J gene end by 2 bases; junction bases not matched to a gene: 3.